This T cell receptor (beta chain) is drawn from a study of cytomegalovirus exposure and HLA in healthy donors. At the level of the study: A prior analysis found 95 million to 140 million unique TCR beta sequences from around 200 million T cells.

Broader study findings: V- and J-gene trimming in TCR beta was tied to a missense DCLRE1C variant by an analysis performed later. In vitro testing confirmed a few CMV-associated chains as specific for CMV antigens. A further, later analysis showed that HLA-associated TCR beta chains (compared with equally common others) were more clonally expanded.

J was trimmed by 3 bases and V by 3 bases; bases with no gene match: 5. The CDR3 is 15 amino acids. Per germline, CDR1 KGHSH and CDR2 LQKENI. Researchers ran the PCR with 60 Vbeta and 13 Jbeta primers. The data were produced by immunoSEQ multiplex PCR, yet TCRdb's version contains in-frame clones alone and is incomplete. In all, the sample yields some 84,000 clones. A word on this clone: Its antigen is unknown.

The receptor comes from a man aged 45-65 years in good health and CMV-seronegative. This sequence joins TRBV18 and TRBJ2-5; 9 bases are shared with TRBD2. Source material: PBMCs. The chain's CDR3 is CASSPRPSGEETQYF. The CDR3 region has the DNA TGTGCCAGCTCACCCCGGCCTAGCGGGGAAGAGACCCAGTACTTC.